This TCR beta chain stems from a study of blood T cell repertoires in COVID-19. For the study at large: Spain, Italy and the United States supplied samples that represented acute and convalescent COVID-19. T cells, B-cell-depleted T cells, or PBMCs supplied cDNA or gDNA.

Under the authors' procedure: Reference gene primer amplification gave nucleated cell count estimates. This table comes from immunoSEQ multiplex PCR, and its TCRdb copy is limited to in-frame clones, with some not included. V, J and clone size were drawn from that table, and D and trimming were deduced from the DNA. This table has nearly 200,000 clones, 70% to 85% appearing once. The CDR3 spans 15 residues. Germline CDR1 SGDLS, CDR2 YYNGEE. V was cut by 3 bases and J by 2 bases, with 12 bases left in between. This sequence originates from a human donor with acute or convalescent COVID-19. The donor label of this sample is uncertain. The specimen was peripheral blood. V and J are TRBV9 and TRBJ2-1; tentative D call: TRBD2 (6 bases). The CDR3 sequence is CASSGRLVPYNEQFF. The CDR3 coding sequence is TGTGCCAGCAGCGGACGACTAGTCCCCTACAATGAGCAGTTCTTC.